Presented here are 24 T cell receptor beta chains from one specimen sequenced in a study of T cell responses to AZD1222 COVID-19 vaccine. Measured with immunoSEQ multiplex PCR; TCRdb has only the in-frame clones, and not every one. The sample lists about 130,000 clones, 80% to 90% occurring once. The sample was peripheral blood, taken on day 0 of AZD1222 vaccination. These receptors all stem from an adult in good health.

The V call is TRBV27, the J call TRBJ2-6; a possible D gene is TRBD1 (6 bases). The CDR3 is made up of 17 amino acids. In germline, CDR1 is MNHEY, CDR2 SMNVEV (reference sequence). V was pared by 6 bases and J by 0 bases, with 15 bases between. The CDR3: CASRRVQGISGANVLTF. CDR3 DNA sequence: TGTGCCAGCAGGAGGGTGCAGGGGATCTCTGGGGCCAACGTCCTGACTTTC.

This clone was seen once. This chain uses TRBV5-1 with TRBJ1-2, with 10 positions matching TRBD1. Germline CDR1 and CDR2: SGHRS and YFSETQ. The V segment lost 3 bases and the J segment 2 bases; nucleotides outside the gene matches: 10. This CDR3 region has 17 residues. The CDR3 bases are TGCGCCAGCAGCTCGCAGCCTCCGGGACAGGGGAACTATGGCTACACCTTC. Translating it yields CASSSQPPGQGNYGYTF.

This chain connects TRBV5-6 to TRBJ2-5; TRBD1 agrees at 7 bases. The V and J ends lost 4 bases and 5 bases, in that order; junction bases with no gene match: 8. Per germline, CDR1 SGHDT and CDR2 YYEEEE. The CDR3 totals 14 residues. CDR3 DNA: TGTGCCAGCAGCCCCGGGACAGTGGGGGAGACCCAGTACTTC. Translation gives CASSPGTVGETQYF.

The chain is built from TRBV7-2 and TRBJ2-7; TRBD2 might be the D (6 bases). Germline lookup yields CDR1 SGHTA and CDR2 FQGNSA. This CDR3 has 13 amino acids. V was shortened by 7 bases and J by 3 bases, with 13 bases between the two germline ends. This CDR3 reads CASTPGGFYEQYF. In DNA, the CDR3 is TGTGCCAGCACCCCTGGGGGGTTCTACGAGCAGTACTTC.

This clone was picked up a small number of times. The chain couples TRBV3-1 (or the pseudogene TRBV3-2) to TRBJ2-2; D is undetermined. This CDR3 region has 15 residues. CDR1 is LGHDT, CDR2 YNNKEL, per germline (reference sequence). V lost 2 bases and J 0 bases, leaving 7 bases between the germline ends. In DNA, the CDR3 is TGTGCCAGCAGCCAAATGGCGCCGAACACCGGGGAGCTGTTTTTT. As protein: CASSQMAPNTGELFF.

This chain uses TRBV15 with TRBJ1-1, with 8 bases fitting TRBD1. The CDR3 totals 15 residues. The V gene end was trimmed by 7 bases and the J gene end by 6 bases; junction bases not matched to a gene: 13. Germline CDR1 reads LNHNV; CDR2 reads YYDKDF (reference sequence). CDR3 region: CATNPGRTGSSEAFF. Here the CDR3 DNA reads TGTGCCACCAATCCCGGTAGGACAGGGTCCTCTGAAGCTTTCTTT.

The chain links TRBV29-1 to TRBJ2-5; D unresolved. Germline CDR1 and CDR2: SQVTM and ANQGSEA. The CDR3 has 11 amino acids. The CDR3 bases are TGCAGGGGTGGTGATGGGGAGACCCAGTACTTC. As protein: CRGGDGETQYF.

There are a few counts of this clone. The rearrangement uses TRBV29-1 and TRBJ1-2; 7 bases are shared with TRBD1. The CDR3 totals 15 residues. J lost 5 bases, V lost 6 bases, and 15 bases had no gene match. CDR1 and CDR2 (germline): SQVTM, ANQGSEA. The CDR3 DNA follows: TGCAGCGTCACAACAGGGGCGGGTTTGTTATATGGCTACACCTTC. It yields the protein CSVTTGAGLLYGYTF.

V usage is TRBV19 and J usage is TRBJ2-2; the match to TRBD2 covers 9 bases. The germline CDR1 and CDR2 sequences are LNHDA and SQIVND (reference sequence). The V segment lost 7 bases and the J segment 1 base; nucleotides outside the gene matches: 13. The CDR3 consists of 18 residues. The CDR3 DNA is TGTGCCAGTATCTCTTGGGGGTTAGCGGGGGTGAACACCGGGGAGCTGTTTTTT. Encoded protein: CASISWGLAGVNTGELFF.

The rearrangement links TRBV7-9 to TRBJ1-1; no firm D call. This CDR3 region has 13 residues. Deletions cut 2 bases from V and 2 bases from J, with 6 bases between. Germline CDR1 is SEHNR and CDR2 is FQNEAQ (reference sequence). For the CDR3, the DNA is TGTGCCAGCAGCTTACAGAGTAACACTGAAGCTTTCTTT. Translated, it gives CASSLQSNTEAFF.

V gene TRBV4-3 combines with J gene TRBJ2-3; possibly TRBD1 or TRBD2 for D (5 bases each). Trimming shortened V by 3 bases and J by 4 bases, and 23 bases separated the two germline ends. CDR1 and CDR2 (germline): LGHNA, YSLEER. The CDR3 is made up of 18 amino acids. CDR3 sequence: CASSQSGTHSSRADTQYF. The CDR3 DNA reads TGCGCCAGCAGCCAGTCGGGGACCCACTCTTCAAGGGCAGATACGCAGTATTTT.

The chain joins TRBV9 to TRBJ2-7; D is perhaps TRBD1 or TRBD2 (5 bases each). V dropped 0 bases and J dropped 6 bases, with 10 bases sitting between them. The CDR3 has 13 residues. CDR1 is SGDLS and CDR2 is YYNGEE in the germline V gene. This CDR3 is CASSVVEGFEQYF. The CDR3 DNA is TGTGCCAGCAGCGTAGTTGAGGGGTTCGAGCAGTACTTC.

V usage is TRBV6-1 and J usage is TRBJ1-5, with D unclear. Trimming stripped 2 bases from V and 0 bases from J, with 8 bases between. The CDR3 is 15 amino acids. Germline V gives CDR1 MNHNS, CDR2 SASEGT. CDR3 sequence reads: CASSEPGNSNQPQHF. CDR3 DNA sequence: TGTGCCAGCAGTGAACCCGGGAATAGCAATCAGCCCCAGCATTTT.

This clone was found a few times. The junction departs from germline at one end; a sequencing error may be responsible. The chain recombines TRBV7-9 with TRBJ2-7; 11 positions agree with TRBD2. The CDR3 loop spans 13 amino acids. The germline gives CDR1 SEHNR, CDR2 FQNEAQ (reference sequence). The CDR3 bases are TGTGCCAGCAGCCAAGGGACTAGCGGCCCAAACCTCTTC. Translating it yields CASSQGTSGPNLF.

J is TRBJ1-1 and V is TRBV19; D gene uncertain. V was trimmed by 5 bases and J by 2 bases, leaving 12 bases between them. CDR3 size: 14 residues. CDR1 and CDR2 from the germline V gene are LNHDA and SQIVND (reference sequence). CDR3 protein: CASSDPPRNTEAFF. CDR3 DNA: TGTGCCAGTAGTGACCCACCCCGAAACACTGAAGCTTTCTTT.

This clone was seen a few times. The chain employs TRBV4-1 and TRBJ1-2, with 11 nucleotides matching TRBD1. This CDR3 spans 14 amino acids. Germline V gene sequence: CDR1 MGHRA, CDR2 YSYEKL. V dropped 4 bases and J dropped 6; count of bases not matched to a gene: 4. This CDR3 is CASSPGQGANGYTF. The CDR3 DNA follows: TGCGCCAGCAGCCCTGGACAGGGGGCGAATGGCTACACCTTC.

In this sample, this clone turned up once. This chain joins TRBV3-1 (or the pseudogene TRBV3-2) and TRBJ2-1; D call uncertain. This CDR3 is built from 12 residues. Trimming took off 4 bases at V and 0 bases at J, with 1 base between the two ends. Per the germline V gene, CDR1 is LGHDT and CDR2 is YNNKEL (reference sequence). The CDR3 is CASSLSYNEQFF. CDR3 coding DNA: TGTGCCAGCAGCCTCTCCTACAATGAGCAGTTCTTC.

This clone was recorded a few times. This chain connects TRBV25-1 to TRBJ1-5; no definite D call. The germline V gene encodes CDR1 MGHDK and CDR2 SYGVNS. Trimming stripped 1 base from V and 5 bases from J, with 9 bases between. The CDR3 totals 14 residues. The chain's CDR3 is CASSEFGSHQPQHF. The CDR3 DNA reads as TGTGCCAGCAGTGAATTTGGCTCTCATCAGCCCCAGCATTTT.

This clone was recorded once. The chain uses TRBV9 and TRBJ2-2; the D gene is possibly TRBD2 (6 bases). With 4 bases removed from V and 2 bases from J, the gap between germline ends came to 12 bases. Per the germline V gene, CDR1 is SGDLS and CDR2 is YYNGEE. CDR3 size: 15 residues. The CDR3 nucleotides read TGTGCCAGCAGCAAACGGACTACTAACACCGGGGAGCTGTTTTTT. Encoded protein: CASSKRTTNTGELFF. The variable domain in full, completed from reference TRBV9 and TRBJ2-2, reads DSGVTQTPKHLITATGQRVTLRCSPRSGDLSVYWYQQSLDQGLQFLIQYYNGEERAKGNILERFSAQQFPDLHSELNLSSLELGDSALYFCASSKRTTNTGELFFGEGSRLTVL.

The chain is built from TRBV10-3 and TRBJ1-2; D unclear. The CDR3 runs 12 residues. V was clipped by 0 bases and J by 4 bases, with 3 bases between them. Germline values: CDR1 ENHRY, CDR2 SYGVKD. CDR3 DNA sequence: TGTGCCATCAGTGAGTCCCGCTATGGCTACACCTTC. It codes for CAISESRYGYTF.

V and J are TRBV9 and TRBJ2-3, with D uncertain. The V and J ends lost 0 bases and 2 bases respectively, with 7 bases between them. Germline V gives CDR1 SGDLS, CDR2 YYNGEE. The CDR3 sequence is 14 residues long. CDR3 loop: CASSVVPNTDTQYF. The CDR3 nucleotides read TGTGCCAGCAGCGTAGTACCCAACACAGATACGCAGTATTTT.

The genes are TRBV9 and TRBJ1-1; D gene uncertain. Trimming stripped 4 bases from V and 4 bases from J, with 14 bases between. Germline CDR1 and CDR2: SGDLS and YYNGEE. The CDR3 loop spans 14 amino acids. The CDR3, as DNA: TGTGCCAGCAGCTCCGATCCGCCGGGCACTGAAGCTTTCTTT. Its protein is CASSSDPPGTEAFF. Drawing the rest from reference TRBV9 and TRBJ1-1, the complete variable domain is DSGVTQTPKHLITATGQRVTLRCSPRSGDLSVYWYQQSLDQGLQFLIQYYNGEERAKGNILERFSAQQFPDLHSELNLSSLELGDSALYFCASSSDPPGTEAFFGQGTRLTVV.

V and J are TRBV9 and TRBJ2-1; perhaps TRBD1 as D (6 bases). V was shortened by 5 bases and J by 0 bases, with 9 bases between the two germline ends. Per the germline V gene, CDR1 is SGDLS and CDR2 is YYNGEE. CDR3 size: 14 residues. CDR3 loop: CASSRDTSYNEQFF. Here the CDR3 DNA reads TGTGCCAGCAGTCGGGACACCTCCTACAATGAGCAGTTCTTC.

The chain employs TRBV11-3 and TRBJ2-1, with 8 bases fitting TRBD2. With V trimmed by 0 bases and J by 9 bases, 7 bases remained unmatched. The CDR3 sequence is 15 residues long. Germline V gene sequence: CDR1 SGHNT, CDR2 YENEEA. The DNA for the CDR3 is TGTGCCAGCAGCTTAGATGGGGGAGCGGGAGTTGAGCAGTTCTTC. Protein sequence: CASSLDGGAGVEQFF.